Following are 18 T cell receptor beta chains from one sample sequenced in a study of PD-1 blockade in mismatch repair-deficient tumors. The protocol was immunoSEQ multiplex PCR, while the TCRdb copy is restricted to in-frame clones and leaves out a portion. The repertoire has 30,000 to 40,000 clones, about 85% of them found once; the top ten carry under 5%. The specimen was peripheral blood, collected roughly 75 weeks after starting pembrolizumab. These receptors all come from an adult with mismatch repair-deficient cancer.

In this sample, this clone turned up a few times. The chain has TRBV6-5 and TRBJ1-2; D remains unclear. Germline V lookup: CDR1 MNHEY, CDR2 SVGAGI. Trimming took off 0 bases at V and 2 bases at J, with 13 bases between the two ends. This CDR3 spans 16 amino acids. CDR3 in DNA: TGTGCCAGCAGTTACTCCCCTCCAGGTGGGAACTATGGCTACACCTTC. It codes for CASSYSPPGGNYGYTF.

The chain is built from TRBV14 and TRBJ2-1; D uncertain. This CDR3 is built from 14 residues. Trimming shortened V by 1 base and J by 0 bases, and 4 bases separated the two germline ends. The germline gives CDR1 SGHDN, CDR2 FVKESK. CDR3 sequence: CASSQGGSYNEQFF. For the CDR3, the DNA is TGTGCCAGCAGCCAAGGGGGCTCCTACAATGAGCAGTTCTTC.

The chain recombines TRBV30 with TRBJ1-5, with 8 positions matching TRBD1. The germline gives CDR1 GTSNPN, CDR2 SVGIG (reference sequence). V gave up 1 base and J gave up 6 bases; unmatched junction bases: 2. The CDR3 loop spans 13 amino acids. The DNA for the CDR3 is TGTGCCTGGAGTGGAGACAGGGGTCAGCCCCAGCATTTT. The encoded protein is CAWSGDRGQPQHF.

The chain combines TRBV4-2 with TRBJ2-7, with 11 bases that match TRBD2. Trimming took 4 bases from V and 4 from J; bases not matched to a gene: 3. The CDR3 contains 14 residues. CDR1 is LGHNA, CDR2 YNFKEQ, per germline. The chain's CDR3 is CASSPGLAEYEQYF. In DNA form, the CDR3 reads TGTGCCAGCAGCCCGGGACTAGCGGAGTACGAGCAGTACTTC.

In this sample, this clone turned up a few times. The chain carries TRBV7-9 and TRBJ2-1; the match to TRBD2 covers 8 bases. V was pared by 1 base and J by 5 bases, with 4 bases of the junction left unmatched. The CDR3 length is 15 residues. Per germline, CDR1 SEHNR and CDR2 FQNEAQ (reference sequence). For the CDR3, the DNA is TGTGCCAGCAGCTTAGTGAAAGCGGGGGACAATGAGCAGTTCTTC. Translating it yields CASSLVKAGDNEQFF.

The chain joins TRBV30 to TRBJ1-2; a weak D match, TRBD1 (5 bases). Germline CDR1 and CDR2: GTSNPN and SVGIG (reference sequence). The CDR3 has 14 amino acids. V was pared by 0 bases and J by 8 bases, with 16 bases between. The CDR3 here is CAWSVLNRGTGYTF. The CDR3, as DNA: TGTGCCTGGAGTGTACTAAACAGAGGGACGGGCTACACCTTC.

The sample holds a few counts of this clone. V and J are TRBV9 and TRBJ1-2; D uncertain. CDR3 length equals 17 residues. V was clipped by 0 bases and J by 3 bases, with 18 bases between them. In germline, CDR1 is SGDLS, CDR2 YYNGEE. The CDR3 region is CASSVAVQGLVDYGYTF. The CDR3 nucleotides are TGTGCCAGCAGCGTAGCCGTACAAGGGTTGGTTGACTATGGCTACACCTTC.

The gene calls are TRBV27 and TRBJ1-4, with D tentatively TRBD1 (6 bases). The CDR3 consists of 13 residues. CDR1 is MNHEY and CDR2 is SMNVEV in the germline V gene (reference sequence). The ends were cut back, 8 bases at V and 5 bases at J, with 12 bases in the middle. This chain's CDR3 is CASRDRTNEKLFF. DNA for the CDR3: TGTGCCAGCCGCGACAGGACCAATGAAAAACTGTTTTTT. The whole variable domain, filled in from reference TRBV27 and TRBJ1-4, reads EAQVTQNPRYLITVTGKKLTVTCSQNMNHEYMSWYRQDPGLGLRQIYYSMNVEVTDKGDVPEGYKVSRKEKRNFPLILESPSPNQTSLYFCASRDRTNEKLFFGSGTQLSVL.

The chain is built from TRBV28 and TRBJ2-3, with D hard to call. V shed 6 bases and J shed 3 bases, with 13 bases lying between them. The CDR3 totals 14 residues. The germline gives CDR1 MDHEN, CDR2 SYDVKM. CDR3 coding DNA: TGTGCCAGCAGCCCCCTTAGGGCAACAGATACGCAGTATTTT. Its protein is CASSPLRATDTQYF. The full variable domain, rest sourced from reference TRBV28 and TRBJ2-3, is DVKVTQSSRYLVKRTGEKVFLECVQDMDHENMFWYRQDPGLGLRLIYFSYDVKMKEKGDIPEGYSVSREKKERFSLILESASTNQTSMYLCASSPLRATDTQYFGPGTRLTVL.

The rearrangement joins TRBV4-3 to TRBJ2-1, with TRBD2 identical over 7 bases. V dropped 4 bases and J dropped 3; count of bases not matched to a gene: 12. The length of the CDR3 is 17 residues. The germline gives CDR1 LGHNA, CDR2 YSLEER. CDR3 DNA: TGCGCCAGCAGCCGCATACAGCTAGCGGAAAACTACAATGAGCAGTTCTTC. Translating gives CASSRIQLAENYNEQFF.

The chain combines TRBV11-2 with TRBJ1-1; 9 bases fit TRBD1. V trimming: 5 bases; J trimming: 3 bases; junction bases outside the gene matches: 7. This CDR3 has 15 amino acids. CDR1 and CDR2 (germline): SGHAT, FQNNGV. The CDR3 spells CASSGGGQGDTEAFF. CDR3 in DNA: TGTGCCAGCAGCGGGGGGGGACAGGGTGACACTGAAGCTTTCTTT.

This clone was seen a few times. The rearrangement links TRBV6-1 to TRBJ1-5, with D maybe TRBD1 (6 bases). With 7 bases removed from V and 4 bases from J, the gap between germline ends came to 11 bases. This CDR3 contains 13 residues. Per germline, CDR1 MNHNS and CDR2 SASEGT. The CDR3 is CASNREENQPQHF. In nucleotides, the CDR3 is TGTGCCAGCAACAGGGAAGAGAATCAGCCCCAGCATTTT.

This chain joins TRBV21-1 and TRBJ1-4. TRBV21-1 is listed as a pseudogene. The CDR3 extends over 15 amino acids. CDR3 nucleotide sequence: TGTGCCAGCAGCAAACTTGCAGACCTTAATGAAAAACTGTTTTTT. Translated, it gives CASSKLADLNEKLFF.

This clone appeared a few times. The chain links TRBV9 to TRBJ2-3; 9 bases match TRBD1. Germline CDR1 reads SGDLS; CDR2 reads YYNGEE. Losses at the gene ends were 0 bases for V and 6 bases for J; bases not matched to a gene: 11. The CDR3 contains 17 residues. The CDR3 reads CASSVGLGTGLGDTQYF. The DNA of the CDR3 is TGTGCCAGCAGCGTAGGGTTAGGGACAGGGTTAGGGGATACGCAGTATTTT. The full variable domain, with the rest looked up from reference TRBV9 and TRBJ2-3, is DSGVTQTPKHLITATGQRVTLRCSPRSGDLSVYWYQQSLDQGLQFLIQYYNGEERAKGNILERFSAQQFPDLHSELNLSSLELGDSALYFCASSVGLGTGLGDTQYFGPGTRLTVL.

As DNA, the CDR3 is TGTGCCAGCAGGACCGGGACGGAAAACACCGGGGAGCTGTTTTTT. Protein: CASRTGTENTGELFF. The chain is built from TRBV2 and TRBJ2-2; TRBD1 or TRBD2 may be the D gene (5 bases each). Germline CDR1 is SNHLY and CDR2 is FYNNEI. Trimming removed 6 bases at V and 2 bases at J, with 13 bases between. The CDR3 extends over 15 amino acids.

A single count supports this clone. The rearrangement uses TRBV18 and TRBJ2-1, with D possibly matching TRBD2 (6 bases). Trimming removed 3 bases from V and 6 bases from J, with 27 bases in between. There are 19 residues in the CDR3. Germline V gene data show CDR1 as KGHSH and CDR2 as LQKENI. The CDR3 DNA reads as TGTGCCAGCTCACCCCTCGGGGGAACAGACCGGTCCACGACCAATGAGCAGTTCTTC. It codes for CASSPLGGTDRSTTNEQFF.

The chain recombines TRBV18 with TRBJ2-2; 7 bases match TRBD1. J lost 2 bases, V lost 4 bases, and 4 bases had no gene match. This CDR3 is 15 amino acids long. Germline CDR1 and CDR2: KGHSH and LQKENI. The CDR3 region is CASSLGTVNTGELFF. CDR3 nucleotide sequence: TGTGCCAGCTCACTCGGGACAGTAAACACCGGGGAGCTGTTTTTT.

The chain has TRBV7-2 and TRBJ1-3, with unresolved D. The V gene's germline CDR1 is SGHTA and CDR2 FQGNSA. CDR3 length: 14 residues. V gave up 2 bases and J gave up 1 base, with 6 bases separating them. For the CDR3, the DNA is TGTGCCAGCAGCTTATCCCTTTCTGGAAACACCATATATTTT. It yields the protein CASSLSLSGNTIYF.